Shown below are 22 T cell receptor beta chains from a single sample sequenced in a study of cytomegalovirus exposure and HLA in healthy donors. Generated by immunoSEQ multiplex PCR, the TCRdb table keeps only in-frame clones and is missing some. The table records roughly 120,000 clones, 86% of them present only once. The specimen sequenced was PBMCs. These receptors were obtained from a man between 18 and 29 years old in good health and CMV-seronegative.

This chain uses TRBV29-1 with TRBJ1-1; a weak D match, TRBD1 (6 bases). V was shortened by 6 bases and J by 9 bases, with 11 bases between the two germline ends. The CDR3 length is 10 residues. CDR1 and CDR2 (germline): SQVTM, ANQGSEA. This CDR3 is CSVRTEQAFF. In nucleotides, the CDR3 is TGCAGCGTCCGGACAGAGCAAGCTTTCTTT.

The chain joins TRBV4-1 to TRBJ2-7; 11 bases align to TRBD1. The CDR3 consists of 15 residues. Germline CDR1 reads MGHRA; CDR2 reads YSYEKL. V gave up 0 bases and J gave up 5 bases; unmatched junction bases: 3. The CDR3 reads CASSQEVDRGHEQYF. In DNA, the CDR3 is TGCGCCAGCAGCCAAGAAGTGGACAGGGGGCACGAGCAGTACTTC.

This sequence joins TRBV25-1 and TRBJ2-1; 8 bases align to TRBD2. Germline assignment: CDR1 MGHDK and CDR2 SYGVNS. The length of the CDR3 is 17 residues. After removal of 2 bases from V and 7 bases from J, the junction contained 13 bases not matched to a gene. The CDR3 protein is CASSEGPTGGPKNEQFF. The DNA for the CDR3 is TGTGCCAGCAGTGAAGGACCAACGGGAGGGCCGAAGAATGAGCAGTTCTTC.

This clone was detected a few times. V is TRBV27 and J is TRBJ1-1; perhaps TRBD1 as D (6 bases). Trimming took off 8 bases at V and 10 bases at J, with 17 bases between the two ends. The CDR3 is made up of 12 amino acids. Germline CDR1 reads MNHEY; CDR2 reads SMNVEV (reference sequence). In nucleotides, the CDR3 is TGTGCCAGCGGTAGGGTAACAGGGAGAGCTTTCTTT. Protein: CASGRVTGRAFF.

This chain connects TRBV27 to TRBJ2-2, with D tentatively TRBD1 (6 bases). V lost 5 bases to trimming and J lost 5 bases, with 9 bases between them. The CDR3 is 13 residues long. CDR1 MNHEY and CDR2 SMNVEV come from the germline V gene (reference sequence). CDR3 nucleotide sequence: TGTGCCAGCAGTACGAGGGGGACCGGGGAGCTGTTTTTT. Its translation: CASSTRGTGELFF.

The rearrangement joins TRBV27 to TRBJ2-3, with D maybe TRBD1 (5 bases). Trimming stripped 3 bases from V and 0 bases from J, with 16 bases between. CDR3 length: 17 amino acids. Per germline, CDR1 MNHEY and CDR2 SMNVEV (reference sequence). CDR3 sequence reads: CASSFSLRGGSTDTQYF. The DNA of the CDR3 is TGTGCCAGCAGTTTCTCCCTTAGGGGCGGTAGCACAGATACGCAGTATTTT.

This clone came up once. In nucleotides, the CDR3 is TGTGCCAGCACCTACGGGGGGTTCACTGAAGCTTTCTTT. This codes for CASTYGGFTEAFF. This rearrangement joins TRBV6-5 to TRBJ1-1, with D possibly being TRBD1 (5 bases). The V gene's germline CDR1 is MNHEY and CDR2 SVGAGI. Trimming stripped 7 bases from V and 4 bases from J, with 13 bases between. The CDR3 length is 13 residues.

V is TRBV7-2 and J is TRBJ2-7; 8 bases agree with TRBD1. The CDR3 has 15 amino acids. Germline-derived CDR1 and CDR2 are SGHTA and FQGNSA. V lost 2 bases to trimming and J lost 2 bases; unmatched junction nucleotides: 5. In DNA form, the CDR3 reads TGTGCCAGCAGCTTAAGCTTCAGGGGGCCCTACGAGCAGTACTTC. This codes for CASSLSFRGPYEQYF.

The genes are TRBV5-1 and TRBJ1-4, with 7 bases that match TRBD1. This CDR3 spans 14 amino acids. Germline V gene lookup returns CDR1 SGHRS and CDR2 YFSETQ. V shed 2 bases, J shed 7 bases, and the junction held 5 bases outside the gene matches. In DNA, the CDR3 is TGCGCCAGCAGCTTAGGAACAGGGGTTGAAAAACTGTTTTTT. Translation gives CASSLGTGVEKLFF.

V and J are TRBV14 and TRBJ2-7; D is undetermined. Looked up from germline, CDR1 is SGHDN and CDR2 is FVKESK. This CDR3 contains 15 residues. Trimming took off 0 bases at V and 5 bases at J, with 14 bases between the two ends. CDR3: CASSQDFRSNHEQYF. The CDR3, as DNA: TGTGCCAGCAGCCAAGATTTCCGCAGTAACCACGAGCAGTACTTC.

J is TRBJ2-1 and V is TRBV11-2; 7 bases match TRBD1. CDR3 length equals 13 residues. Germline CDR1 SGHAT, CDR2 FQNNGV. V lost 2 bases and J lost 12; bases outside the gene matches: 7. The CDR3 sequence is CASSLTDRAVQFF. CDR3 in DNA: TGTGCCAGCAGCTTAACTGACAGGGCGGTGCAGTTCTTC.

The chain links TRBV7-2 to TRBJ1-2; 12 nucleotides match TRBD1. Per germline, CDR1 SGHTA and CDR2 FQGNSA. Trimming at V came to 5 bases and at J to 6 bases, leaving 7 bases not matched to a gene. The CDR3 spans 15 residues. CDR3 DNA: TGTGCCAGCAGCCCAGGGGGACAGGGGGCCCATGGCTACACCTTC. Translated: CASSPGGQGAHGYTF. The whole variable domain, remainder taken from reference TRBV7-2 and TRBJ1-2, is GAGVSQSPSNKVTEKGKDVELRCDPISGHTALYWYRQSLGQGLEFLIYFQGNSAPDKSGLPSDRFSAERTGGSVSTLTIQRTQQEDSAVYLCASSPGGQGAHGYTFGSGTRLTVV.

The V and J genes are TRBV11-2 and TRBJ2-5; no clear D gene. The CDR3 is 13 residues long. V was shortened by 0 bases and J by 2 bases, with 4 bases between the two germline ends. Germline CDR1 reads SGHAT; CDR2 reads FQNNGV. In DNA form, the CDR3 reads TGTGCCAGCAGCTTAGATATGCAAGAGACCCAGTACTTC. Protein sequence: CASSLDMQETQYF.

The chain's CDR3 is CASINRGGRNEQFF. Here the CDR3 DNA reads TGTGCCAGCATCAACCGGGGGGGCCGCAATGAGCAGTTCTTC. The genes are TRBV6-5 and TRBJ2-1, with TRBD2 matching over 8 bases. This CDR3 region has 14 residues. Losses at the gene ends were 7 bases for V and 6 bases for J; bases not matched to a gene: 8. The germline V gene has CDR1 MNHEY and CDR2 SVGAGI.

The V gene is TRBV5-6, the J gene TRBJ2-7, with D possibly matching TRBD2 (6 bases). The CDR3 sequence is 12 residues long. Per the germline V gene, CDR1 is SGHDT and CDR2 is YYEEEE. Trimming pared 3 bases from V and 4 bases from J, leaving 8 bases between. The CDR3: CASSSEGYEQYF. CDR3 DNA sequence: TGTGCCAGCAGCTCGGAGGGATACGAGCAGTACTTC.

The CDR3 region is CASSSRDRTGNTIYF. In nucleotides, the CDR3 is TGTGCCAGCAGCTCCCGGGACAGAACTGGAAACACCATATATTTT. V and J are TRBV4-2 and TRBJ1-3, with TRBD1 identical over 7 bases. After removal of 5 bases from V and 2 bases from J, the junction contained 6 bases not matched to a gene. The CDR3 sequence is 15 residues long. From germline, CDR1 is LGHNA and CDR2 YNFKEQ.

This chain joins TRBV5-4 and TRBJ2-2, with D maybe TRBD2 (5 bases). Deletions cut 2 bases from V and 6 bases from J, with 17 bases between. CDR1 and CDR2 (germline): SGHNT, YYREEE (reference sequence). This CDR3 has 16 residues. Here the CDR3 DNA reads TGTGCCAGCAGCTTAGCCGAAGCTAGCCCAGCCGGGGAGCTGTTTTTT. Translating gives CASSLAEASPAGELFF. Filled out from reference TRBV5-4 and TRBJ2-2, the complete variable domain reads ETGVTQSPTHLIKTRGQQVTLRCSSQSGHNTVSWYQQALGQGPQFIFQYYREEENGRGNFPPRFSGLQFPNYSSELNVNALELDDSALYLCASSLAEASPAGELFFGEGSRLTVL.

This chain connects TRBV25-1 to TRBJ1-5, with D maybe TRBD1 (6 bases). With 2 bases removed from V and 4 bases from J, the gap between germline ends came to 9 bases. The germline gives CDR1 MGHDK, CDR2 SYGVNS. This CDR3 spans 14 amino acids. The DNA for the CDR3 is TGTGCCAGCAGTGAACAGGACAGTAATCAGCCCCAGCATTTT. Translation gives CASSEQDSNQPQHF.

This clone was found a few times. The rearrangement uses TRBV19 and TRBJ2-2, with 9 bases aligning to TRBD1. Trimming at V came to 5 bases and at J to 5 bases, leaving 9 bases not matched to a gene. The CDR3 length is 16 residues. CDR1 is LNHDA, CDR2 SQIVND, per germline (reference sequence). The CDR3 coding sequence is TGTGCCAGTAGTGGCCGGGACAGGGTATCGACCGGGGAGCTGTTTTTT. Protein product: CASSGRDRVSTGELFF.

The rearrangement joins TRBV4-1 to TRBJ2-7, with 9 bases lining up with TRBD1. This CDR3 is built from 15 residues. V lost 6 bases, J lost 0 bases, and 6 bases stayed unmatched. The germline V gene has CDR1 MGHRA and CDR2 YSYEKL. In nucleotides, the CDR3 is TGCGCCAGCAGACGACAGGGGGACCCCTCCTACGAGCAGTACTTC. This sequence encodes CASRRQGDPSYEQYF.

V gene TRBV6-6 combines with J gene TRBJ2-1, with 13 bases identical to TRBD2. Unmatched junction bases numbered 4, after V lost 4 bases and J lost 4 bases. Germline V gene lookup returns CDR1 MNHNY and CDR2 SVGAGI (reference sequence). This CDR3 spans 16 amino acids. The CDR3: CASSWRTSGSYNEQFF. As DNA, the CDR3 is TGTGCCAGCAGTTGGAGGACTAGCGGGAGTTACAATGAGCAGTTCTTC.

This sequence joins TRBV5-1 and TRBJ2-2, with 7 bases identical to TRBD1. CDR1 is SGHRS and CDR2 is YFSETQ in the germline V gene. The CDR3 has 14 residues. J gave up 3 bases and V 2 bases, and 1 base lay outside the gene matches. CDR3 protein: CASSFQGDTGELFF. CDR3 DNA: TGCGCCAGCAGCTTTCAGGGGGACACCGGGGAGCTGTTTTTT. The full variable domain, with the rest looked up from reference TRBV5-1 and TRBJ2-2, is KAGVTQTPRYLIKTRGQQVTLSCSPISGHRSVSWYQQTPGQGLQFLFEYFSETQRNKGNFPGRFSGRQFSNSRSEMNVSTLELGDSALYLCASSFQGDTGELFFGEGSRLTVL.